One and the same sample provided the 14 T cell receptor beta chains below, sequenced in a study of a mutant IDH1 vaccine in newly diagnosed glioma. TCRdb's copy holds only in-frame clones and misses some; the assay was immunoSEQ multiplex PCR. This table has tens of thousands of clones, around 86% appearing once. The sample's time point: week 47, end of study. In every dose of vaccine, 300 ug of mutant IDH1 20-mer peptide was given alongside topical imiquimod. For these receptors, no antigen is known. The sequenced sample was PBMCs, obtained from a glioma patient whose treatment included an IDH1 peptide vaccine. Source of these receptors: a woman aged 50 to 60 with glioma.

V and J are TRBV4-3 and TRBJ2-3; TRBD2 aligns across 8 bases. The CDR3 covers 15 residues. Germline CDR1 and CDR2: LGHNA and YSLEER. With V trimmed by 4 bases and J by 0 bases, 3 bases remained unmatched. The CDR3 region has the DNA TGCGCCAGCAGCCTCTTAGCGGGGAGCACAGATACGCAGTATTTT. Protein product: CASSLLAGSTDTQYF.

The V gene is TRBV2, the J gene TRBJ2-7, with D possibly matching TRBD1 (6 bases). CDR1 SNHLY and CDR2 FYNNEI come from the germline V gene. The CDR3 totals 12 residues. Trimming took 11 bases from V and 4 from J, leaving 15 bases between them. The CDR3 DNA reads as TGTGCCGTGAGGACAGTAAATTACGAGCAGTACTTC. Protein product: CAVRTVNYEQYF.

In its sample, this clone was seen a few times. The genes are TRBV5-1 and TRBJ1-2; D not resolved. The germline CDR1 and CDR2 sequences are SGHRS and YFSETQ. The CDR3 spans 13 residues. Trimming pared 6 bases from V and 2 bases from J, leaving 11 bases between. The CDR3 coding sequence is TGCGCCAGCACCCCCGACACGAACTATGGCTACACCTTC. Protein product: CASTPDTNYGYTF. The variable domain in full, completed from reference TRBV5-1 and TRBJ1-2, reads KAGVTQTPRYLIKTRGQQVTLSCSPISGHRSVSWYQQTPGQGLQFLFEYFSETQRNKGNFPGRFSGRQFSNSRSEMNVSTLELGDSALYLCASTPDTNYGYTFGSGTRLTVV.

A single count supports this clone. This sequence joins TRBV7-7 and TRBJ2-1, with 7 positions matching TRBD2. The V and J ends lost 6 bases and 7 bases, in that order; junction bases with no gene match: 9. The CDR3 spans 14 residues. Germline CDR1 is SSHAT and CDR2 is FNYEAQ (reference sequence). DNA for the CDR3: TGTGCCAGCAGTCAAGAACCTAGCGGTAATGAGCAGTTCTTC. This codes for CASSQEPSGNEQFF.

The rearrangement uses TRBV2 and TRBJ2-7; D not certain. The germline V and J ends were trimmed by 6 bases and 0 bases, with 9 bases remaining between them. This CDR3 has 13 residues. CDR1 SNHLY and CDR2 FYNNEI come from the germline V gene. The CDR3, as DNA: TGTGCCAGCAGCCTACTCAGCTCCTACGAGCAGTACTTC. This gives the protein CASSLLSSYEQYF.

The chain carries TRBV7-9 and TRBJ1-4; possibly TRBD1 for D (6 bases). This CDR3 contains 14 residues. Looked up from germline, CDR1 is SEHNR and CDR2 is FQNEAQ (reference sequence). V lost 1 base and J lost 10, with 13 bases in between. CDR3 amino acids: CASSLGQGRGKLFF. The DNA for the CDR3 is TGTGCCAGCAGCTTAGGGCAGGGGAGGGGAAAACTGTTTTTT.

This sequence joins TRBV4-2 and TRBJ1-6; TRBD1 matches 9 bases. The CDR3 totals 16 residues. The V gene's germline CDR1 is LGHNA and CDR2 YNFKEQ. Germline trimming cut 2 bases from V and 5 bases from J; bases unmatched to any gene: 4. DNA for the CDR3: TGTGCCAGCAGCCAACGAGGGGACAGGGATAATTCACCCCTCCACTTT. It specifies CASSQRGDRDNSPLHF.

There are a few counts of this clone. The J gene is TRBJ2-7, the V gene TRBV7-2; no clear D. The CDR3 is 12 residues long. V was cut by 1 base and J by 7 bases, with 8 bases left in between. CDR1 is SGHTA, CDR2 FQGNSA, per germline. Here the CDR3 DNA reads TGTGCCAGCAGCTTAGTTCCCGGGGAGCAGTACTTC. Protein product: CASSLVPGEQYF.

CDR3 residues: CASSLKPNSYEQYF. CDR3 nucleotide sequence: TGTGCCAGCAGCCTGAAGCCCAACTCCTACGAGCAGTACTTC. This chain joins TRBV11-2 and TRBJ2-7; no reliable D call. Germline V CDR1 and CDR2: SGHAT, FQNNGV. The CDR3 is 14 residues long. The germline V and J ends were trimmed by 5 bases and 0 bases, with 11 bases remaining between them.

As for this clone: The junction departs from the called germline gene at one end, perhaps through a read error. The chain couples TRBV20-1 to TRBJ1-1; D uncertain. The CDR3 totals 8 residues. Germline V gene lookup returns CDR1 DFQATT and CDR2 SNEGSKA (reference sequence). The CDR3 region is CSARDLLF. The CDR3 DNA reads TGCAGTGCTAGAGATCTACTTTTT.

The CDR3 reads CAISESILYEQYF. CDR3 DNA sequence: TGTGCCATCAGTGAGTCAATCCTATACGAGCAGTACTTC. The chain has TRBV10-3 and TRBJ2-7, with D uncertain. This CDR3 has 13 residues. Deletions cut 0 bases from V and 4 bases from J, with 7 bases between. CDR1 is ENHRY, CDR2 SYGVKD, per germline.

The genes are TRBV19 and TRBJ1-6; D is perhaps TRBD1 (5 bases). Germline V gene data show CDR1 as LNHDA and CDR2 as SQIVND (reference sequence). Trimming took 6 bases from V and 6 from J, leaving 21 bases between them. The CDR3 runs to 17 residues. The chain's CDR3 is CASSRPGTKGSNSPLHF. The CDR3 nucleotides are TGTGCCAGTAGCCGCCCCGGGACCAAGGGGTCTAATTCACCCCTCCACTTT.

This clone has just one count. V and J are TRBV5-4 and TRBJ2-7; D not certain. CDR3 size: 13 residues. Germline CDR1 is SGHNT and CDR2 is YYREEE (reference sequence). V was trimmed by 4 bases and J by 0 bases, leaving 8 bases between them. The DNA of the CDR3 is TGTGCCAGCAGCCCCCGGGCCTCCTACGAGCAGTACTTC. Translating it yields CASSPRASYEQYF. The full variable domain, in which reference TRBV5-4 and TRBJ2-7 provide the parts outside the CDR3, is ETGVTQSPTHLIKTRGQQVTLRCSSQSGHNTVSWYQQALGQGPQFIFQYYREEENGRGNFPPRFSGLQFPNYSSELNVNALELDDSALYLCASSPRASYEQYFGPGTRLTVT.

The chain recombines TRBV6-6 with TRBJ1-2; D is ambiguous. The CDR3 extends over 14 amino acids. The germline V and J ends were trimmed by 0 bases and 3 bases, with 8 bases remaining between them. Per the germline V gene, CDR1 is MNHNY and CDR2 is SVGAGI (reference sequence). This chain's CDR3 is CASSYSGGDYGYTF. The CDR3 DNA is TGTGCCAGCAGTTACTCAGGCGGTGACTATGGCTACACCTTC.